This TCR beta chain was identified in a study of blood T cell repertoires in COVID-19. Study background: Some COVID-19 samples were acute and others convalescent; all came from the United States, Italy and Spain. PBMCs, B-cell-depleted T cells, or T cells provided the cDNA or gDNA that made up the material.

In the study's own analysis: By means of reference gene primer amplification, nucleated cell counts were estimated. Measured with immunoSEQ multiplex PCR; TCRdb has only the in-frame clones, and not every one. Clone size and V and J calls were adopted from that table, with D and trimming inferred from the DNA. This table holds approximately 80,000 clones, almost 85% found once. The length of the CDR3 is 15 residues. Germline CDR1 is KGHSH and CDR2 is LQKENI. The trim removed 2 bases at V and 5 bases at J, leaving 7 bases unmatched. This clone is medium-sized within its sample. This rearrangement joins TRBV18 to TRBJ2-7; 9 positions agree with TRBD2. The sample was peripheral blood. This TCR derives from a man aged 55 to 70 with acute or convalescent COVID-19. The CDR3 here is CASSPGLAGFDEQYF. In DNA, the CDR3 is TGTGCCAGCTCACCAGGTCTAGCGGGATTCGACGAGCAGTACTTC.